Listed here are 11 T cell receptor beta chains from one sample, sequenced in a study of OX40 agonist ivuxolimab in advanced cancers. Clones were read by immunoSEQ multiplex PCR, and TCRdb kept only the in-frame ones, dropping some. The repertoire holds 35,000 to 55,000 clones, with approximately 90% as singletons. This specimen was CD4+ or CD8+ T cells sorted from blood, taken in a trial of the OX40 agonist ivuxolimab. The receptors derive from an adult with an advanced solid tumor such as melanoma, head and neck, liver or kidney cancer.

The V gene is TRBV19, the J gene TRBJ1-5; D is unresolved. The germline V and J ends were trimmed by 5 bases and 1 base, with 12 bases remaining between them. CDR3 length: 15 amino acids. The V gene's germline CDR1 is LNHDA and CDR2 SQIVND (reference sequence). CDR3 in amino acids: CASSGAALSNQPQHF. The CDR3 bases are TGTGCCAGTAGTGGCGCAGCCTTAAGCAATCAGCCCCAGCATTTT.

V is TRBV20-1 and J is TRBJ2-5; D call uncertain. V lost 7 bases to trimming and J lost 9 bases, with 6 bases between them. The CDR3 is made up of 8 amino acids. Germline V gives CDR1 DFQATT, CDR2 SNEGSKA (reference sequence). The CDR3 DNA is TGCAGTGTCCCCCCCCAGTACTTC. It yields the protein CSVPPQYF.

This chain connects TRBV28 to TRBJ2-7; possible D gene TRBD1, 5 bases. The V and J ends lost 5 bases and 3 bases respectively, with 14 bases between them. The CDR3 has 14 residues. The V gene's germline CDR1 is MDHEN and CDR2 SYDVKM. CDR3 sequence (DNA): TGTGCCAGCAGTCGGAGTACAGGCGTCTACGAGCAGTACTTC. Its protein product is CASSRSTGVYEQYF.

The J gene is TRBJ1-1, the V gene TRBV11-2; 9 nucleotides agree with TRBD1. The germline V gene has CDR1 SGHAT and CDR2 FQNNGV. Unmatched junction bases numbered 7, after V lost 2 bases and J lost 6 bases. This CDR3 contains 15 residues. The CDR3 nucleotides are TGTGCCAGCAGCTTAAGGGGACAGGGCGAACCTGAAGCTTTCTTT. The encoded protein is CASSLRGQGEPEAFF.

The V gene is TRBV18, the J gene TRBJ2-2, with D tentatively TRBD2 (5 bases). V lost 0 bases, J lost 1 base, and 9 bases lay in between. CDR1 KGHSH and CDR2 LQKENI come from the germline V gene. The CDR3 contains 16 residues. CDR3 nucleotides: TGTGCCAGCTCACCACCTTCTAGCCTGAACACCGGGGAGCTGTTTTTT. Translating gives CASSPPSSLNTGELFF.

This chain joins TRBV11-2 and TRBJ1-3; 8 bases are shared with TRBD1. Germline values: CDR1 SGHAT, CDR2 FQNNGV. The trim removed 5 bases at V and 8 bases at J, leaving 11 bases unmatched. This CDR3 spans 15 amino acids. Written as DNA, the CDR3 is TGTGCCAGCAGCCGATGGGACAGGAAGAAACACACCATATATTTT. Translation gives CASSRWDRKKHTIYF. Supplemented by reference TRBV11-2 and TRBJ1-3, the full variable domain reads EAGVAQSPRYKIIEKRQSVAFWCNPISGHATLYWYQQILGQGPKLLIQFQNNGVVDDSQLPKDRFSAERLKGVDSTLKIQPAKLEDSAVYLCASSRWDRKKHTIYFGEGSWLTVV.

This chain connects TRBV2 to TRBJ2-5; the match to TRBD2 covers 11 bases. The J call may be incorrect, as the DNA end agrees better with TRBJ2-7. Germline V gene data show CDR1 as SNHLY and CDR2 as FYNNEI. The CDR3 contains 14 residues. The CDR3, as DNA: TGTGCCAGCAGGGGACTAGCGGTCCCTTACGAGCAGTACTTC. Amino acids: CASRGLAVPYEQYF.

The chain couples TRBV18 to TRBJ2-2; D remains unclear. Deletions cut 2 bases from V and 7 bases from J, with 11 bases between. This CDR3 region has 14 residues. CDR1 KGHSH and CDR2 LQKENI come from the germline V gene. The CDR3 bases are TGTGCCAGCTCACCAGCAGGCGGCGGCGGGGAGCTGTTTTTT. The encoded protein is CASSPAGGGGELFF.

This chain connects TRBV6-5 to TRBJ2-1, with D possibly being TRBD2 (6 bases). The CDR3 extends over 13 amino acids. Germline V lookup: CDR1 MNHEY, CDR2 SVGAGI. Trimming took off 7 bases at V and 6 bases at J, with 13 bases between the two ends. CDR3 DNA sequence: TGTGCCAGCACCCCGGGGCGGGGCAATGAGCAGTTCTTC. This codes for CASTPGRGNEQFF.

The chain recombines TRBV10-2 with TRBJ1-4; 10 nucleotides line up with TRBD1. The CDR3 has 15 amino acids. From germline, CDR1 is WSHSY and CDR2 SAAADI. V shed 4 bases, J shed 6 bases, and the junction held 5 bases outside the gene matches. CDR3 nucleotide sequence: TGCGCCAGCAGTGCTCTGGGGACAGGGGATGAAAAACTGTTTTTT. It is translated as CASSALGTGDEKLFF.

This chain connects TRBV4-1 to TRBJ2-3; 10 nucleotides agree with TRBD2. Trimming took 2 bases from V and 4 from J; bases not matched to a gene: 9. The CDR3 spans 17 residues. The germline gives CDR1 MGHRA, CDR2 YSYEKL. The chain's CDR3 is CASSQFKLAGTADTQYF. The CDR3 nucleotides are TGCGCCAGCAGCCAATTTAAACTAGCGGGAACGGCAGATACGCAGTATTTT.